This T cell receptor (beta chain) was obtained from a study of Ad26.COV2.S vaccination and SARS-CoV-2 variants (dated by TCRdb to the early 2020s). For context, the study as a whole: Vaccine-arm donors came from COV1001, a multicentre, randomized, double-blind, placebo-controlled phase I-IIa trial of Ad26.COV2.S in healthy adults. Ad26.COV2.S was administered intramuscularly at a dose of 5x10^10 or 1x10^11 viral particles, either as one shot or as two shots given 56 days apart. Sequencing of the TCRbeta repertoire served to evaluate the specificity and breadth of SARS-CoV-2-reactive T cell receptors following Ad26.COV2.S vaccination. The TCR-sequenced set comprised about 32 samples: around 20 Ad26.COV2.S vaccine recipients, 5 placebo recipients and 8 SARS-CoV-2 convalescent individuals. Participants in the trial were split at random into five groups of five each, receiving low-dose or high-dose Ad26.COV2.S once or twice, or else placebo on both occasions. Throughout the experiments and outcome assessment, investigators stayed blinded to trial group allocation. Study-wide conclusions, independent of this receptor: Vaccine and placebo recipients had comparable non-spike TCR breadth, which fits with the vaccine containing only spike. Ad26.COV2.S recipients had higher spike-specific TCR breadth than placebo recipients (P = 0.0014). Substantial breadth of spike-specific CD8+ and CD4+ T cell responses was reported after vaccination. The authors noted that the TCR breadth and depth analyses may have underestimated total T cell responses. The study was not powered for comparison of responses between vaccine doses or regimens.

Taken with the paper, the label for treatment or condition translates to: around 19 received Ad26.COV2.S at low or high dose, single or two shots; about 5 received placebo; per-sample allocation not given. For vaccine and placebo recipients, repertoires were sequenced using samples collected on day 63 after the first injection. Cohort 1b enrolled some 25 adults aged 18-55 years at a single site in Boston, USA, between 29 July and 7 August 2020. As a vaccine, Ad26.COV2.S was a replication-incompetent adenovirus type 26 vector that expressed a prefusion-stabilized SARS-CoV-2 spike protein derived from the original Wuhan strain. The immunoSEQ Assay was used to sequence TCRbeta CDR3 regions. After extraction, genomic DNA underwent amplification by bias-controlled multiplex PCR, followed by high-throughput sequencing. The authors' pipeline ran thus. Collapsing and filtering of sequences were performed to quantify the absolute abundance of each unique TCRbeta CDR3 region. Usable DNA was measured by amplifying reference genes present in all nucleated cells, and TCRbeta template counts were normalized to that usable DNA to estimate T cell fraction. Repertoire TCRs were annotated as SARS-CoV-2-specific when V gene, CDR3 amino acid sequence and J gene were exactly matched to a known reactive TCR set. MIRA supplied the reference SARS-CoV-2 TCR set, which was filtered for enrichment in COVID-19-positive ImmuneCODE repertoires so that public or cross-reactive TCRs were removed. Using the MIRA antigens, annotated TCRs were further analysed by specific ORF or by position within an ORF. Breadth was defined as annotated unique rearrangements over total unique productive rearrangements; depth was the summed frequency of those rearrangements. Group comparisons of TCR breadth used two-sided Wilcoxon rank-sum tests. TCRdb took this table from immuneACCESS and kept in-frame rearrangements with V and J called. Such tables lack part of the clones; where checked against another copy, unresolved V genes explain under half of the gap, and the rest is unexplained. V, J and clone size were drawn from that table, and D and trimming were deduced from the DNA. A total of about 350,000 clones appear in this sample, roughly 81% of them only once. The ten largest clones add up to 2.5% to 3.5% of the sample.

The germline V gene gives CDR1 as MDHEN and CDR2 as SYDVKM. The cysteine opens and the phenylalanine closes a CDR3 of 14 amino acids. Only the CDR3 region is kept as DNA, spanning 42 bases read in frame from base 1. V is pared back by 2 bases and J by 4 bases, with 9 bases lying between the germline termini. This clone was seen only a few times. The antigen it recognizes is unknown. One base away there is no much larger clone; base qualities are not given. The receptor comes from a person between 18 and 65 years old who received the Ad26.COV2.S COVID-19 vaccine or a placebo. Sequences were derived from peripheral blood, sampled in a trial of Ad26.COV2.S vaccine versus placebo. The sequence links TRBV28 to TRBJ2-1; too little of a D gene remains to name it. CDR3 sequence: CASSLIGGYNEQFF. The DNA is as follows: TGTGCCAGCAGTTTAATCGGCGGATACAATGAGCAGTTCTTC.